What follows are 10 T cell receptor beta chains derived from one specimen sequenced in a study of CD8 T cells in Susac syndrome (dated by TCRdb to between 2018 and 2020). Libraries were made using the immunoSEQ multiplex PCR assay. RNA was extracted with the RNeasy kit and about 0.45 to 1 ug was reverse transcribed using random hexamers. TCRdb reanalyzed the raw reads on its own, using fastp at Q25 for trimming and MiXCR for clone calling, and kept in-frame beta chains. All rows with the same CDR3 protein become a single entry with the most common DNA and genes. This sample comprises some 160,000 distinct CDR3 sequences, around 94% of them detected only once. Approximately 0.11% of the sample belongs to the ten largest clones. Sequencing used CD4+ T cells from PBMCs. The receptors shown here come from a human donor with Susac syndrome.

The genes are TRBV7-3 and TRBJ2-5, with TRBD2 as a possible D gene (6 bases). V gave up 5 bases and J gave up 5 bases, with 18 bases separating them. This CDR3 is 15 amino acids long. Germline assignment: CDR1 SGHTA and CDR2 FQGTGA. CDR3 sequence (DNA): TGTGCCAGCAGCGCCGGGGGAAAGGGAGGCGAGACCCAGTACTTC. Translating gives CASSAGGKGGETQYF.

The genes are TRBV9 and TRBJ2-1; D might be TRBD1 (6 bases). CDR1 SGDLS and CDR2 YYNGEE come from the germline V gene. The CDR3 is 15 amino acids. V was clipped by 4 bases and J by 0 bases, with 11 bases between them. DNA of the CDR3: TGTGCCAGCAGCACCATACAGGGCTCCTACAATGAGCAGTTCTTC. This gives the protein CASSTIQGSYNEQFF.

The chain has TRBV30 and TRBJ2-2, with a tentative D call TRBD2 (6 bases). CDR3 length: 16 amino acids. V lost 1 base to trimming and J lost 5 bases, with 17 bases between them. Per the germline V gene, CDR1 is GTSNPN and CDR2 is SVGIG (reference sequence). The CDR3 DNA is TGTGCCTGGAGTGACCTGAGGACCGCGGGAACCGGGGAGCTGTTTTTT. This gives the protein CAWSDLRTAGTGELFF.

The chain recombines TRBV9 with TRBJ1-1; 10 positions match TRBD1. Germline trimming cut 4 bases from V and 2 bases from J; bases unmatched to any gene: 5. Germline V gene sequence: CDR1 SGDLS, CDR2 YYNGEE. The CDR3 has 15 amino acids. CDR3 sequence: CASSPRDRGNTEAFF. Written as DNA, the CDR3 is TGTGCCAGCAGCCCCCGGGACAGGGGAAACACTGAAGCTTTCTTT.

This chain uses TRBV30 with TRBJ2-2; TRBD1 matches at 10 bases. The CDR3 extends over 13 amino acids. CDR1 and CDR2 (germline): GTSNPN, SVGIG (reference sequence). The J segment lost 4 bases and the V segment lost 5 bases, leaving 1 base of the junction unmatched. DNA of the CDR3: TGTGCCTGGGACAGGGGGCCCACCGGGGAGCTGTTTTTT. This encodes CAWDRGPTGELFF.

Only one count was recorded for this clonotype. The rearrangement links TRBV18 to TRBJ1-2; 7 nucleotides line up with TRBD1. The V and J ends lost 0 bases and 0 bases, in that order; junction bases with no gene match: 10. This CDR3 contains 18 residues. Germline assignment: CDR1 KGHSH and CDR2 LQKENI. The CDR3 loop is CASSPPVGGGESNYGYTF. The CDR3, as DNA: TGTGCCAGCTCACCACCGGTCGGAGGGGGCGAATCTAACTATGGCTACACCTTC.

The V call is TRBV12-3 or TRBV12-4, the J call TRBJ2-6; D is unclear. CDR3 length: 15 amino acids. V lost 0 bases, J lost 0 bases, and 3 bases lay in between. This CDR3 reads CASSLAISGANVLTF. CDR3 in DNA: TGTGCCAGCAGTTTAGCCATCTCTGGGGCCAACGTCCTGACTTTC.

V is TRBV20-1 and J is TRBJ2-1; 16 bases map to TRBD2. V trimming: 4 bases; J trimming: 7 bases; junction bases outside the gene matches: 1. This CDR3 region has 14 residues. Germline-derived CDR1 and CDR2 are DFQATT and SNEGSKA (reference sequence). The CDR3 reads CSAKGLAGGNEQFF. The DNA of the CDR3 is TGCAGTGCTAAGGGACTAGCGGGGGGGAATGAGCAGTTCTTC.

This clonotype was seen a single time. The J gene is TRBJ2-2, the V gene TRBV12-3 or TRBV12-4; D might be TRBD1 (5 bases). V lost 3 bases, J lost 4 bases, and 21 bases lay in between. The CDR3 spans 18 residues. The CDR3 region is CASSFRAVWKGLTGELFF. CDR3 sequence (DNA): TGTGCCAGCAGTTTTCGGGCGGTCTGGAAGGGGCTCACCGGGGAGCTGTTTTTT.

The rearrangement joins TRBV9 to TRBJ2-1, with D unclear. Trimming removed 7 bases at V and 5 bases at J, with 13 bases between. This CDR3 is 13 amino acids long. Germline V gene lookup returns CDR1 SGDLS and CDR2 YYNGEE. CDR3 region: CASSHRIHNEQFF. In DNA, the CDR3 is TGTGCCAGCTCCCACCGAATCCACAATGAGCAGTTCTTC.